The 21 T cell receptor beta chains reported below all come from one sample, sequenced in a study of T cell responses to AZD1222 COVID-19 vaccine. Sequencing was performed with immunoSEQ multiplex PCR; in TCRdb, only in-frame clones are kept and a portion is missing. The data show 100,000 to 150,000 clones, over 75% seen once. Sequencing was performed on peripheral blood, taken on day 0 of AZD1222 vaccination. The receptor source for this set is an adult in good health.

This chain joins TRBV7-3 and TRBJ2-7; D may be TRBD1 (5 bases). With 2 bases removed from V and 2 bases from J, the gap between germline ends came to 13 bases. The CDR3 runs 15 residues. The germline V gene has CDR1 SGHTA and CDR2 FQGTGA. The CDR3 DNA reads TGTGCCAGCAGCTTAGGTTGGCAGGGCCCCTACGAGCAGTACTTC. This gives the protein CASSLGWQGPYEQYF.

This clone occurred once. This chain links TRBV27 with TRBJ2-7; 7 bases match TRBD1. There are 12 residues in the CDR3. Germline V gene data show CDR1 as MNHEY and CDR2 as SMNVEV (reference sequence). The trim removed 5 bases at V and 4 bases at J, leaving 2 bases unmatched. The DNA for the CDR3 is TGTGCCAGCAGTCACAGGGGATACGAGCAGTACTTC. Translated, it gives CASSHRGYEQYF.

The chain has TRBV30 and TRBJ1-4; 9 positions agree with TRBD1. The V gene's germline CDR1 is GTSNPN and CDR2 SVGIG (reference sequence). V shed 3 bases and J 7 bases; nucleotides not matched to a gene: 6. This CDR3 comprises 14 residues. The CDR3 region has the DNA TGTGCCTGGAGGAGACAGGGGGGTAGTGAAAAACTGTTTTTT. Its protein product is CAWRRQGGSEKLFF.

In DNA, the CDR3 is TGTGCCAGCACCTTCCAGAGCGGGAGTGGGGACTCCGAGCAGTACTTC. This encodes CASTFQSGSGDSEQYF. The chain combines TRBV28 with TRBJ2-7, with TRBD2 identical over 8 bases. CDR3 length: 16 amino acids. V lost 7 bases, J lost 6 bases, and 17 bases stayed unmatched. Germline V CDR1 and CDR2: MDHEN, SYDVKM.

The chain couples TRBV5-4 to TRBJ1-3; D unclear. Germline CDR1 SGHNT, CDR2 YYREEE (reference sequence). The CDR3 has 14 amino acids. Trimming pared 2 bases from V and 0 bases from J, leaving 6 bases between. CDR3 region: CASSFGGSGNTIYF. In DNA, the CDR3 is TGTGCCAGCAGCTTTGGAGGCTCTGGAAACACCATATATTTT.

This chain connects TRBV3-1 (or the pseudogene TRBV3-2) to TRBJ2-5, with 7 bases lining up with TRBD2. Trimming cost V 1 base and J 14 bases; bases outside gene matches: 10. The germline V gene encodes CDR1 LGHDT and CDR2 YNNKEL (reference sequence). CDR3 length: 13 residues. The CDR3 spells CASSQGDSGSRYF. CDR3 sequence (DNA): TGTGCCAGCAGCCAAGGGGATAGCGGGTCCCGATACTTC.

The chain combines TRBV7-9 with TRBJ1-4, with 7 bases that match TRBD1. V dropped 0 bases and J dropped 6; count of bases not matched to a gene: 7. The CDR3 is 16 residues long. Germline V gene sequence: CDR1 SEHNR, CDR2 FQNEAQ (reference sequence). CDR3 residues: CASSLAGGGAYEKLFF. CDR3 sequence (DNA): TGTGCCAGCAGCTTAGCTGGAGGGGGCGCTTATGAAAAACTGTTTTTT.

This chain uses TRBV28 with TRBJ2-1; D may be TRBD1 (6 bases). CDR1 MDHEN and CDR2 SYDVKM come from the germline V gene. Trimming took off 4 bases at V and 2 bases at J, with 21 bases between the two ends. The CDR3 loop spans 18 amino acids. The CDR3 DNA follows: TGTGCCAGCAGTTCCAAATTACAGGGTTGGGCCACCTACAATGAGCAGTTCTTC. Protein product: CASSSKLQGWATYNEQFF. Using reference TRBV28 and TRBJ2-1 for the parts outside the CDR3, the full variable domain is DVKVTQSSRYLVKRTGEKVFLECVQDMDHENMFWYRQDPGLGLRLIYFSYDVKMKEKGDIPEGYSVSREKKERFSLILESASTNQTSMYLCASSSKLQGWATYNEQFFGPGTRLTVL.

For the CDR3, the DNA is TGTGCCAGCAGTTCCGGGGGCCTCAATCAGCCCCAGCATTTT. Its protein is CASSSGGLNQPQHF. The genes are TRBV28 and TRBJ1-5; possible D gene TRBD1, 6 bases. Trimming cost V 4 bases and J 3 bases, with 10 bases left between them. The V gene's germline CDR1 is MDHEN and CDR2 SYDVKM. The CDR3 has 14 amino acids.

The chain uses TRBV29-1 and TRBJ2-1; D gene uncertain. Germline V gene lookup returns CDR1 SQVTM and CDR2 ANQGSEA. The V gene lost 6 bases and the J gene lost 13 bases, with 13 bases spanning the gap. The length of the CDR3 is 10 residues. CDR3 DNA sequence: TGCAGCGTCGCTGGGGAACCCCAGTTCTTC. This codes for CSVAGEPQFF.

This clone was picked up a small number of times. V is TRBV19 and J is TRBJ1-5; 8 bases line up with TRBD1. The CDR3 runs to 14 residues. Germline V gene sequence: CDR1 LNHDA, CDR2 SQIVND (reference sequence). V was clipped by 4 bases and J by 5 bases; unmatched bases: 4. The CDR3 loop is CASSTGQGDQPQHF. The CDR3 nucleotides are TGTGCCAGTAGTACCGGACAGGGTGATCAGCCCCAGCATTTT. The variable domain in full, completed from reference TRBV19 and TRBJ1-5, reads DGGITQSPKYLFRKEGQNVTLSCEQNLNHDAMYWYRQDPGQGLRLIYYSQIVNDFQKGDIAEGYSVSREKKESFPLTVTSAQKNPTAFYLCASSTGQGDQPQHFGDGTRLSIL.

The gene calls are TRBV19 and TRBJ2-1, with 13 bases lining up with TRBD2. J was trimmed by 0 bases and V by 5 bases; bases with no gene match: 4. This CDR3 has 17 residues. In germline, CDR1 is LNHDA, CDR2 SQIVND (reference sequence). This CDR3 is CASSATSGGSSYNEQFF. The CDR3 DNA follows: TGTGCCAGTAGTGCGACTAGCGGGGGGAGCTCCTACAATGAGCAGTTCTTC.

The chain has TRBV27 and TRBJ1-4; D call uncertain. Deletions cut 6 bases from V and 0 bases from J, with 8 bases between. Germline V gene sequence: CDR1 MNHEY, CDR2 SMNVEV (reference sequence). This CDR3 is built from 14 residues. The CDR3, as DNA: TGTGCCAGCAGCCCGAGAACAACTAATGAAAAACTGTTTTTT. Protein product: CASSPRTTNEKLFF.

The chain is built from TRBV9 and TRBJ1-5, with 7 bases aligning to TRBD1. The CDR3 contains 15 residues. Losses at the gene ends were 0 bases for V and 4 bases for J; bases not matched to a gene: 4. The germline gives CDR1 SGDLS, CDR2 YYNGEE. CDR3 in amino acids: CASSVGTGQNQPQHF. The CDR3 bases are TGTGCCAGCAGCGTAGGGACAGGCCAAAATCAGCCCCAGCATTTT. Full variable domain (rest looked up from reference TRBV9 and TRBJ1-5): DSGVTQTPKHLITATGQRVTLRCSPRSGDLSVYWYQQSLDQGLQFLIQYYNGEERAKGNILERFSAQQFPDLHSELNLSSLELGDSALYFCASSVGTGQNQPQHFGDGTRLSIL.

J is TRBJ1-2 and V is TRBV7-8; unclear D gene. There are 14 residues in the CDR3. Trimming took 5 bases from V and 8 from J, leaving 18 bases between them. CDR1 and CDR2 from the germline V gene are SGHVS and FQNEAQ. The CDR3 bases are TGTGCCAGCAGCCCGGGCGCGGAGGTTCGGGGCTACACCTTC. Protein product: CASSPGAEVRGYTF.

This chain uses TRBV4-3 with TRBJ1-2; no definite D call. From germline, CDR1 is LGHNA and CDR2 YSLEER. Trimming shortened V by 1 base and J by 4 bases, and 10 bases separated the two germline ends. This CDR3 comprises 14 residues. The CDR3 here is CASSQGVESYGYTF. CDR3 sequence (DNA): TGCGCCAGCAGCCAAGGGGTTGAGAGCTATGGCTACACCTTC.

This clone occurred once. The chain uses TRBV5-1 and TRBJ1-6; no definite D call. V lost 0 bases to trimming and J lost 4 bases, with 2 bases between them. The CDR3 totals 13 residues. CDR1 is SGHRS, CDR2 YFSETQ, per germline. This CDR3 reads CASSLGYNSPLHF. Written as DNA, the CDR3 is TGCGCCAGCAGCTTGGGTTATAATTCACCCCTCCACTTT.

CDR3: CASSLSTTDSGANVLTF. CDR3 bases: TGTGCCAGCAGTTTATCGACTACAGACTCTGGGGCCAACGTCCTGACTTTC. The chain couples TRBV27 to TRBJ2-6; maybe TRBD2 (5 bases). This CDR3 region has 17 residues. Trimming stripped 0 bases from V and 0 bases from J, with 9 bases between. CDR1 is MNHEY and CDR2 is SMNVEV in the germline V gene (reference sequence).

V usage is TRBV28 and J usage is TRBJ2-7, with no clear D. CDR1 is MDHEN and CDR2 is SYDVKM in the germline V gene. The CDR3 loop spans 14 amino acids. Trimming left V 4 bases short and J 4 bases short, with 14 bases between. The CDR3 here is CASSSPPLNYEQYF. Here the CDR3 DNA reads TGTGCCAGCAGTTCCCCCCCTCTTAATTACGAGCAGTACTTC. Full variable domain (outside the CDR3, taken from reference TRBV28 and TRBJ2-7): DVKVTQSSRYLVKRTGEKVFLECVQDMDHENMFWYRQDPGLGLRLIYFSYDVKMKEKGDIPEGYSVSREKKERFSLILESASTNQTSMYLCASSSPPLNYEQYFGPGTRLTVT.

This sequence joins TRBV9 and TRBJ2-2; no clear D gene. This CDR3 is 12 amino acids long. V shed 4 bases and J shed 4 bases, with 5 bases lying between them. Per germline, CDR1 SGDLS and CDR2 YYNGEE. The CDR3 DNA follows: TGTGCCAGCAGCCCTGCCACCGGGGAGCTGTTTTTT. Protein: CASSPATGELFF.

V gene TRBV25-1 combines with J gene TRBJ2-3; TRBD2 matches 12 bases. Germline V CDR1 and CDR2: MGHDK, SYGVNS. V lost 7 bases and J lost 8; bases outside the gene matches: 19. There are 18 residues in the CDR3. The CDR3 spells CASNSQGLAGGWESTQYF. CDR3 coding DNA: TGTGCCAGCAATTCCCAGGGACTAGCGGGCGGATGGGAATCTACGCAGTATTTT.